This T cell receptor (beta chain) was captured by sequencing in a study of tumor-infiltrating lymphocytes in primary liver carcinoma. Across the study: Every patient in the cohort had a primary liver carcinoma. That carcinoma was treated by surgical resection. Enrolled patients were male and female, aged 30 to 69 years.

Study conclusions and caveats: Samples, which were bulk and unsorted, did not allow CD4+ and CD8+ repertoires to be compared. With p = 0.039, the top-250-clone fraction in tumors significantly exceeded that in blood.

The investigators made TCR beta cDNA from 500 ng total RNA, using a constant-region primer. Three rounds of nested multiplex PCR with slightly modified ARM-PCR produced TCR beta libraries. The first two PCR rounds used TRBV1-TRBV30 primers with a Cbeta primer, around 10 cycles each. TCRdb itself ran the multiplex PCR reads through MiXCR, one entry per CDR3 protein. The table shows hundreds of thousands of distinct CDR3 sequences, with 58% occurring only once. The CDR3 runs to 15 residues. Germline-derived CDR1 and CDR2 are SGHAT and FQNNGV. On this clonotype itself: Its matching antigen is unknown. A junction boundary mismatches the germline segment, possibly from a read error.

They got blood RNA out of unsorted whole blood and also pulled out germline DNA. Sequenced input: peripheral blood. The genes are TRBV11-2 and TRBJ2-3, with D tentatively TRBD1 (6 bases). The sequence was collected from a woman in her twenties or thirties with primary liver carcinoma and hepatitis B virus infection. CDR3 residues: CVSSLAGAGTDTQYF. DNA for the CDR3: TGTGTCAGCAGTTTAGCAGGGGCGGGCACAGATACGCAGTATTTT.